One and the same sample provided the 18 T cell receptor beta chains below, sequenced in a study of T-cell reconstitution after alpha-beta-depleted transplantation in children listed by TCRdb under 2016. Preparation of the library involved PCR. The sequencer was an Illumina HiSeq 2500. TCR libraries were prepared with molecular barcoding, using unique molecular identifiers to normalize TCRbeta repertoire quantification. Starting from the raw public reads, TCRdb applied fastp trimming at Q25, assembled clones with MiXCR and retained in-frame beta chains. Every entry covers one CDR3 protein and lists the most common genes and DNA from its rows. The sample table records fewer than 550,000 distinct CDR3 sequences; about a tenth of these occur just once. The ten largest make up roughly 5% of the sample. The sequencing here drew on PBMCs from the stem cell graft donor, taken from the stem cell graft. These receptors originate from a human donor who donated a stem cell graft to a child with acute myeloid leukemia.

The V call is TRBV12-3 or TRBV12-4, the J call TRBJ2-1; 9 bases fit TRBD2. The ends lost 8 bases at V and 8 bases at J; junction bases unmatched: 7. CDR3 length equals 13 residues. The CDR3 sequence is CASGRGGHDEQFF. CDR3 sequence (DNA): TGTGCCAGCGGGCGGGGGGGGCATGATGAGCAGTTCTTC.

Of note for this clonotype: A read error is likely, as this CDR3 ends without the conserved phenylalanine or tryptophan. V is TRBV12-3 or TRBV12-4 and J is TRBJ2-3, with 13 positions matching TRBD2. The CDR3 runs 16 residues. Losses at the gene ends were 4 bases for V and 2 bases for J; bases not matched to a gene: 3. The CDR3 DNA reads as TGTGCCAGCAGTTCTACTAGCGGGGGGGCCACAGATACGCAGTATCTT. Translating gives CASSSTSGGATDTQYL.

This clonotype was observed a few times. This CDR3 reads CASSDRWDRGAEKLFF. Written as DNA, the CDR3 is TGCGCCAGCAGTGACCGTTGGGACAGGGGGGCTGAAAAACTGTTTTTT. The chain recombines TRBV10-1 with TRBJ1-4; 11 nucleotides agree with TRBD1. The germline gives CDR1 WNHNN, CDR2 SYGVQD (reference sequence). The trim removed 3 bases at V and 7 bases at J, leaving 7 bases unmatched. This CDR3 contains 16 residues.

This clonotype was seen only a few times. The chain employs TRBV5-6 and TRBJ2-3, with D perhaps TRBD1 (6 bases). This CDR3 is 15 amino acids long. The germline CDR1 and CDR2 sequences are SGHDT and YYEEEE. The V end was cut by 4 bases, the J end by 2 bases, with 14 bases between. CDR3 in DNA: TGTGCCAGCAGCCAGGGACAACTCAACACAGATACGCAGTATTTT. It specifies CASSQGQLNTDTQYF. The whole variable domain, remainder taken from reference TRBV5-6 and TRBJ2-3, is DAGVTQSPTHLIKTRGQQVTLRCSPKSGHDTVSWYQQALGQGPQFIFQYYEEEERQRGNFPDRFSGHQFPNYSSELNVNALLLGDSALYLCASSQGQLNTDTQYFGPGTRLTVL.

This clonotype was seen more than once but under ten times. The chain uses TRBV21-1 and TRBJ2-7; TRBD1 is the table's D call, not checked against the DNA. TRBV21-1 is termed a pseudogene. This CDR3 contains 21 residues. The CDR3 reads CASSSDQGAVAPRQSSYEQYF. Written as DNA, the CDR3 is TGTGCCAGCAGCAGTGATCAGGGGGCGGTGGCTCCCCGCCAGAGCTCCTACGAGCAGTACTTC.

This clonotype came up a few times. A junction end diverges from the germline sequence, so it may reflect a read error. For the CDR3, the DNA is TGCGCCAGCAGGTTGGAAGGGGCGGATGAAAAACTGTTTTTT. Amino acids: CASRLEGADEKLFF. The rearrangement joins TRBV5-1 to TRBJ1-4; TRBD1 might be the D (5 bases). Germline lookup yields CDR1 SGHRS and CDR2 YFSETQ. The CDR3 sequence is 14 residues long.

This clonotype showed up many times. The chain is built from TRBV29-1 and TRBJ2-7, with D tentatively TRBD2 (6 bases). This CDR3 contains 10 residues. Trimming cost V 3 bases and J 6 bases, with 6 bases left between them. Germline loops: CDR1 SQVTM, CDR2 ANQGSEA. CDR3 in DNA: TGCAGCGTTGAGGAGGGCGAGCAGTACTTC. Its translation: CSVEEGEQYF.

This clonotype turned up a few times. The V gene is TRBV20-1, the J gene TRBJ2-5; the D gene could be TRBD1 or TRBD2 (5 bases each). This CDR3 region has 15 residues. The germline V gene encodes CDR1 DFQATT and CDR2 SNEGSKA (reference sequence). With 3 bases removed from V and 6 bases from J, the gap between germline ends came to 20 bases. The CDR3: CSASGGTGPGKTQYF. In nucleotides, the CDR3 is TGCAGTGCTAGCGGTGGGACCGGCCCCGGAAAGACCCAGTACTTC.

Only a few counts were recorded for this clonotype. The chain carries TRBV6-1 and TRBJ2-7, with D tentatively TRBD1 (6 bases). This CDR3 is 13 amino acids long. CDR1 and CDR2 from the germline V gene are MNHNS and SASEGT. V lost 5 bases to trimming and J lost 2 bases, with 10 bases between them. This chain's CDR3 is CASSTGPTYEQYV. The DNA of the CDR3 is TGTGCCAGCAGTACAGGGCCGACCTACGAGCAGTACGTC.

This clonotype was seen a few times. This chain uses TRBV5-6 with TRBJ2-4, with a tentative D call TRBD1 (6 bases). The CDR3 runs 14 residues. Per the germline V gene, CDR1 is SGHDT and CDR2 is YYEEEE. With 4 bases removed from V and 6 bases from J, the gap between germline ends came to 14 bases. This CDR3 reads CASSARTDSNIQYF. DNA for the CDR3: TGTGCCAGCAGCGCTAGGACAGATTCAAACATTCAGTACTTC.

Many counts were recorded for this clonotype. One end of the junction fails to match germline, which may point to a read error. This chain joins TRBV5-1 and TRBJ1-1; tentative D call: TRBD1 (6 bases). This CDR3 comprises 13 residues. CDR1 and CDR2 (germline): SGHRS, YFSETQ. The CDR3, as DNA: TGTGCCAGCAGCTTAGGGGGGAACACTGAAGCTTTCTTT. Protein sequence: CASSLGGNTEAFF.

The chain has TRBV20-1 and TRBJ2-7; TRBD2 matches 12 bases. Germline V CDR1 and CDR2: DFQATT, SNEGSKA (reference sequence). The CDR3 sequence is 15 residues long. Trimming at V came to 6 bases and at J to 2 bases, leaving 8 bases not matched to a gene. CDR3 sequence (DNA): TGCAGTGCCACCACACTAGCGGGGGGCCCCTACGAGCAGTACTTC. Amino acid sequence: CSATTLAGGPYEQYF.

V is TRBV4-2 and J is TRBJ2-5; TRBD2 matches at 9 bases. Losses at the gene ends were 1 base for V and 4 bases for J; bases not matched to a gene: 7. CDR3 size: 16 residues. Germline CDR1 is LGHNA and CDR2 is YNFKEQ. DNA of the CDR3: TGTGCCAGCAGCCAAGGGGGAGCGGGGGGAGGAGAGACCCAGTACTTC. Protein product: CASSQGGAGGGETQYF.

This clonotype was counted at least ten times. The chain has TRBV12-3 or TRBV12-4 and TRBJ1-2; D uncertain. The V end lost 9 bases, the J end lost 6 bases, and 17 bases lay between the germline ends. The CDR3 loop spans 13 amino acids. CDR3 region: CASGPRKVHGYTF. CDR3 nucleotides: TGTGCCAGTGGGCCCCGGAAGGTCCATGGCTACACCTTC.

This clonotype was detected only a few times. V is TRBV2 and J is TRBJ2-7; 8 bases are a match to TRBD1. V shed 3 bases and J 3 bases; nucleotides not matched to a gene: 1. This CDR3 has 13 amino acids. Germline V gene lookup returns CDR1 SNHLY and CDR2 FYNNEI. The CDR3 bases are TGTGCCAGCAGTGAGGACAGGGACTACGAGCAGTACGTC. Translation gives CASSEDRDYEQYV.

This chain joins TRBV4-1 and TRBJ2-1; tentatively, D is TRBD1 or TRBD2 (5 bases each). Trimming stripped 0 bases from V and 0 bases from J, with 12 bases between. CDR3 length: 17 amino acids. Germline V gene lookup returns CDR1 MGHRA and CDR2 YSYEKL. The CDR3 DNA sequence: TGCGCCAGCAGCCAAGATCGCCAGGGACGCTCCTACAATGAGCAGTTCTTC. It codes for CASSQDRQGRSYNEQFF.

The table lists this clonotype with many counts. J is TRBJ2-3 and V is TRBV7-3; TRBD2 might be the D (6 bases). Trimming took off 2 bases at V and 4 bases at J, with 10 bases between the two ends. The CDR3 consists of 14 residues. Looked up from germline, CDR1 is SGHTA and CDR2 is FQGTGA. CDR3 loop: CASSLGTGADTQYF. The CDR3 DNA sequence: TGTGCCAGCAGCTTAGGTACGGGGGCAGATACGCAGTATTTT.

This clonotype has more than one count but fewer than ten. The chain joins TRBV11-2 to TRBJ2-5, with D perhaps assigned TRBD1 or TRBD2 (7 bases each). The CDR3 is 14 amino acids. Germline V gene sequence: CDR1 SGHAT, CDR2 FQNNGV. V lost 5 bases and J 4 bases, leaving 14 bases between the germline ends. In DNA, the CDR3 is TGTGCCAGCAGCCCCCAGGGGGGGCGAGAGACCCAGTACTTC. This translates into CASSPQGGRETQYF.